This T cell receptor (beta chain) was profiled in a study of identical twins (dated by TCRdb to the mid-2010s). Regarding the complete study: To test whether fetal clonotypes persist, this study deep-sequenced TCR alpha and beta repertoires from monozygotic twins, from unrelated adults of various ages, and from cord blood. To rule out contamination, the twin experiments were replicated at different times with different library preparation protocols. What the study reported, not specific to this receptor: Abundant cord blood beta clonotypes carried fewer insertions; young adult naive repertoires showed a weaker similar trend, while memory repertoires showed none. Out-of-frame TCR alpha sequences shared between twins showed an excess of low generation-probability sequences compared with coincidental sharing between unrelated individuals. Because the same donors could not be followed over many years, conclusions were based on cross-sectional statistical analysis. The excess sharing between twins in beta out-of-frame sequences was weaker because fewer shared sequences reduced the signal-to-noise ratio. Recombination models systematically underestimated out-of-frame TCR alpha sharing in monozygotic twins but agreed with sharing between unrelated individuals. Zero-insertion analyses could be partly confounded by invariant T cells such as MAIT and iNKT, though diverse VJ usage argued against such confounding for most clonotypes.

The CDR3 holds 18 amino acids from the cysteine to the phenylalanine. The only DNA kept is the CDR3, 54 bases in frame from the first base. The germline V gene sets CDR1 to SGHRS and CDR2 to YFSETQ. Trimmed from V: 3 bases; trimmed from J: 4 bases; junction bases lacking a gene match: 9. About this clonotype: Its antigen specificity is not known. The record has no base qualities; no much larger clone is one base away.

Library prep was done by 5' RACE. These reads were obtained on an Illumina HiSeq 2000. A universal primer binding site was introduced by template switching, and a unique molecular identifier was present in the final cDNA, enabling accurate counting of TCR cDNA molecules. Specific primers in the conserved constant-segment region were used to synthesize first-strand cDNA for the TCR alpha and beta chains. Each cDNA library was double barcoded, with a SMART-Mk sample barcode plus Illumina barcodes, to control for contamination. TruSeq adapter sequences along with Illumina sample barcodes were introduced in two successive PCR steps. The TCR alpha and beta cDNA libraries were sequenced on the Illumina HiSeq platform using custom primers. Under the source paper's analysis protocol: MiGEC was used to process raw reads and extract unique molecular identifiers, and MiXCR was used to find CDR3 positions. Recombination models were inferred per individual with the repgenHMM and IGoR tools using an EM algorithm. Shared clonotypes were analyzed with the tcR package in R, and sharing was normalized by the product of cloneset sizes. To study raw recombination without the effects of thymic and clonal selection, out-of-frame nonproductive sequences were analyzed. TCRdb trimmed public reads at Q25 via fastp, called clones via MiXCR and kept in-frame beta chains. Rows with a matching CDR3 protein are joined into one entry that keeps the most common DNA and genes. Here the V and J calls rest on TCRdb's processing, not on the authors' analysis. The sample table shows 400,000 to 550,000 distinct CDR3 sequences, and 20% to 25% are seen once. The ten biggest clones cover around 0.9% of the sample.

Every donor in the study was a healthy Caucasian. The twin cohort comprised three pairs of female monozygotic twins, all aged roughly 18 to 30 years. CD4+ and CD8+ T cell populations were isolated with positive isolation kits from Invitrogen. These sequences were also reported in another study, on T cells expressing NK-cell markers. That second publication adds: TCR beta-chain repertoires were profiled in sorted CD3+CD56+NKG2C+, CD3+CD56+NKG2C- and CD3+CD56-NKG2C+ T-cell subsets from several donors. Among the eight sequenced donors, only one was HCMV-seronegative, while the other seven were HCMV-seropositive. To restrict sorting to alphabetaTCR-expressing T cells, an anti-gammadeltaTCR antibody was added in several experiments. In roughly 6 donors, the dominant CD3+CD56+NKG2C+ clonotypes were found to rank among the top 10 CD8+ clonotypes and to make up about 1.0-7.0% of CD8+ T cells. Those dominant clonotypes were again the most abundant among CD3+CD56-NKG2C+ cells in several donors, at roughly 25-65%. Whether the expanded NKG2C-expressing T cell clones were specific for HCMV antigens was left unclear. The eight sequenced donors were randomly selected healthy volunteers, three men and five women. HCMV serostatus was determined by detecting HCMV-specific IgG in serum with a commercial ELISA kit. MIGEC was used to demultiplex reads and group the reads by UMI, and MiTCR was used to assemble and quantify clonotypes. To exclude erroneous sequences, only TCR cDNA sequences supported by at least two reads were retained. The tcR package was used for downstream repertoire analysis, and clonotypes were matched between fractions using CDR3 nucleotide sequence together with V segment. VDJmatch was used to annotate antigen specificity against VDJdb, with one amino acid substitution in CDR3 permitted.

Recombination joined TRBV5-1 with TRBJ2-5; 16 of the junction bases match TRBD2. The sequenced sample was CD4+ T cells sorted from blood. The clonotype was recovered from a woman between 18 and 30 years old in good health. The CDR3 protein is CASSSGLAGGPKLETQYF. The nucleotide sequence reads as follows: TGCGCCAGCAGCTCGGGACTAGCGGGGGGGCCGAAATTAGAGACCCAGTACTTC.